This entry describes one T cell receptor beta chain. The method was immunoSEQ multiplex PCR; TCRdb's version includes in-frame clones alone and lacks a portion of them. The sample includes 950,000 to 1,100,000 clones, roughly 75% of them seen just once. The sample is drawn from a study of shared clonotypes between healthy human individuals. V shed 7 bases and J 4 bases; nucleotides not matched to a gene: 15. The CDR3 length is 16 residues. CDR1 is SNHLY and CDR2 is FYNNEI in the germline V gene. The chain couples TRBV2 to TRBJ1-2; 7 bases are a match to TRBD1. The TCR originated in a man aged 18 to 30 in good health. The sequenced sample was memory CD4+ T cells sorted from blood. Specified subset: CD45RA-negative fraction. The CDR3 coding sequence is TGTGCCAGCACCGCGGATCGGGAGGGGGCGGGCTATGGCTACACCTTC. Translated: CASTADREGAGYGYTF.